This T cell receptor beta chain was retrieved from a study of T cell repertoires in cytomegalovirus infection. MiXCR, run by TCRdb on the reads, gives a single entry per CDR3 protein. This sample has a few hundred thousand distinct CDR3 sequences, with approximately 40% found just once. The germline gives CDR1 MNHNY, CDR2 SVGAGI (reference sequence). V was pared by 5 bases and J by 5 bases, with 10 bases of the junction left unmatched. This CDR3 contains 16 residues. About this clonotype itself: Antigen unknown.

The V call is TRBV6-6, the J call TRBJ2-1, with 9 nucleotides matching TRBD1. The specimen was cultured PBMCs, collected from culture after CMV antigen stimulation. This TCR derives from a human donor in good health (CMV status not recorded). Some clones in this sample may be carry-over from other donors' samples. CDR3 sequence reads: CASSETGTGTNNEQFF. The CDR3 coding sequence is TGTGCCAGCAGTGAGACCGGGACAGGGACGAACAATGAGCAGTTCTTC.